The 21 T cell receptor beta chains listed next were all sequenced from one sample in a study of cytomegalovirus exposure and HLA in healthy donors (TCRdb year 2017). The library was built by means of the immunoSEQ multiplex PCR assay. The multiplex PCR relied on a mix of 60 forward primers for TCR Vbeta segments and 13 reverse primers for TCR Jbeta segments. Drawn from immuneACCESS, this table holds only the in-frame rearrangements with V and J called that TCRdb kept. Clones are partly lost; checked studies trace under half to an unresolved V gene and leave the rest unexplained. The sample includes about 97,000 clones, with around a tenth observed a single time. 4.5% to 6.5% of the sample comes from the top ten. Sample: PBMCs. These receptors were taken from a man aged 50-60 years in good health and CMV-seropositive.

The chain carries TRBV9 and TRBJ1-5; 10 positions match TRBD1. The CDR3 covers 17 residues. Trimming removed 0 bases from V and 1 base from J; junction bases left unmatched: 4. Germline values: CDR1 SGDLS, CDR2 YYNGEE. This CDR3 is CASSVGTGGLSNQPQHF. In nucleotides, the CDR3 is TGTGCCAGCAGCGTAGGGACAGGGGGATTGAGCAATCAGCCCCAGCATTTT.

The genes are TRBV19 and TRBJ1-2, with 11 bases fitting TRBD1. The CDR3 sequence is 12 residues long. Losses at the gene ends were 9 bases for V and 4 bases for J; bases not matched to a gene: 1. Germline V lookup: CDR1 LNHDA, CDR2 SQIVND (reference sequence). The CDR3 reads CASGTGGYGYTF. Here the CDR3 DNA reads TGTGCCAGCGGGACAGGGGGCTATGGCTACACCTTC. Combining the CDR3 with reference TRBV19 and TRBJ1-2 gives the whole variable domain DGGITQSPKYLFRKEGQNVTLSCEQNLNHDAMYWYRQDPGQGLRLIYYSQIVNDFQKGDIAEGYSVSREKKESFPLTVTSAQKNPTAFYLCASGTGGYGYTFGSGTRLTVV.

The chain uses TRBV9 and TRBJ2-1, with 7 bases that match TRBD2. CDR1 SGDLS and CDR2 YYNGEE come from the germline V gene. The V segment lost 4 bases and the J segment 4 bases; nucleotides outside the gene matches: 14. There are 17 residues in the CDR3. The CDR3 sequence: CASSPRPGGAGYNEQFF. The CDR3 region has the DNA TGTGCCAGCAGCCCCCGACCGGGGGGAGCGGGGTACAATGAGCAGTTCTTC.

The rearrangement links TRBV30 to TRBJ1-1; TRBD1 matches at 8 bases. This CDR3 is built from 14 residues. V was pared by 3 bases and J by 0 bases, with 3 bases of the junction left unmatched. Looked up from germline, CDR1 is GTSNPN and CDR2 is SVGIG (reference sequence). The CDR3 loop reads CAWSGQGLNTEAFF. The CDR3 DNA is TGTGCCTGGAGCGGACAGGGCCTGAACACTGAAGCTTTCTTT.

This clone was seen a few times. The rearrangement links TRBV18 to TRBJ1-3; 9 nucleotides align to TRBD1. Germline V gives CDR1 KGHSH, CDR2 LQKENI. Trimming cost V 4 bases and J 3 bases; bases outside gene matches: 4. This CDR3 spans 15 amino acids. This CDR3 reads CASSLAGQGGNTIYF. In DNA, the CDR3 is TGTGCCAGCTCACTAGCGGGACAGGGTGGAAACACCATATATTTT.

The V call is TRBV7-9, the J call TRBJ1-1, with 11 bases matching TRBD1. V gave up 5 bases and J gave up 3 bases; unmatched junction bases: 5. This CDR3 has 15 amino acids. Germline-derived CDR1 and CDR2 are SEHNR and FQNEAQ (reference sequence). The chain's CDR3 is CASSGQGALDTEAFF. The CDR3 nucleotides are TGTGCCAGCAGCGGACAGGGGGCGCTGGACACTGAAGCTTTCTTT.

The V call is TRBV9, the J call TRBJ1-2; 7 nucleotides align to TRBD1. There are 15 residues in the CDR3. CDR1 and CDR2 from the germline V gene are SGDLS and YYNGEE. J gave up 4 bases and V 4 bases, and 10 bases lay outside the gene matches. The CDR3 bases are TGTGCCAGCAGCAACCGACAGGGTGGAGGCTATGGCTACACCTTC. This sequence encodes CASSNRQGGGYGYTF.

In its sample, this clone was seen a few times. V usage is TRBV5-5 and J usage is TRBJ2-5; D is possibly TRBD2 (7 bases). Deletions cut 4 bases from V and 1 base from J, with 20 bases between. Germline values: CDR1 SGHKS, CDR2 YYEKEE (reference sequence). The CDR3 sequence is 17 residues long. CDR3 sequence: CASSPSVGGGLQETQYF. DNA of the CDR3: TGTGCCAGCAGCCCCAGCGTAGGGGGAGGGCTCCAAGAGACCCAGTACTTC. Full variable domain (missing parts from reference TRBV5-5 and TRBJ2-5): DAGVTQSPTHLIKTRGQQVTLRCSPISGHKSVSWYQQVLGQGPQFIFQYYEKEERGRGNFPDRFSARQFPNYSSELNVNALLLGDSALYLCASSPSVGGGLQETQYFGPGTRLLVL.

This clone appeared a few times. V is TRBV25-1 and J is TRBJ2-7; 10 nucleotides line up with TRBD2. CDR1 is MGHDK, CDR2 SYGVNS, per germline. The V and J ends lost 6 bases and 1 base, in that order; junction bases with no gene match: 9. This CDR3 contains 16 residues. CDR3 sequence reads: CASRPNIAGGSYEQYF. CDR3 nucleotides: TGTGCCAGCAGACCCAATATAGCGGGAGGATCCTACGAGCAGTACTTC.

V and J are TRBV27 and TRBJ1-1, with D possibly being TRBD1 (5 bases). The CDR3 covers 15 residues. Trimming took 5 bases from V and 7 from J, leaving 20 bases between them. From germline, CDR1 is MNHEY and CDR2 SMNVEV (reference sequence). The DNA of the CDR3 is TGTGCCAGCAGTCACCTCCCTGGGGGGGAGGGTGAAGCTTTCTTT. Amino acid sequence: CASSHLPGGEGEAFF.

The rearrangement links TRBV7-9 to TRBJ2-7; D remains unclear. The CDR3 contains 15 residues. Germline CDR1 reads SEHNR; CDR2 reads FQNEAQ (reference sequence). V gave up 1 base and J gave up 1 base, with 11 bases separating them. CDR3 DNA: TGTGCCAGCAGCTTAGGTTCGGCAGGATCCTACGAGCAGTACTTC. Its protein product is CASSLGSAGSYEQYF.

In this sample, this clone turned up a few times. The V gene is TRBV6-1, the J gene TRBJ1-2; the match to TRBD1 covers 9 bases. V shed 3 bases, J shed 4 bases, and the junction held 3 bases outside the gene matches. This CDR3 spans 14 amino acids. CDR1 and CDR2 from the germline V gene are MNHNS and SASEGT. The DNA of the CDR3 is TGTGCCAGCAGTGAGACAGGGGGTTTCTATGGCTACACCTTC. This translates into CASSETGGFYGYTF.

In its sample, this clone was seen a few times. This sequence joins TRBV5-1 and TRBJ2-2; the match to TRBD2 covers 8 bases. CDR1 is SGHRS and CDR2 is YFSETQ in the germline V gene. V gave up 4 bases and J gave up 5 bases; unmatched junction bases: 7. The CDR3 runs 15 residues. The CDR3 DNA reads TGCGCCAGCAGCCCCGGGACTAGTCCTACCGGGGAGCTGTTTTTT. As protein: CASSPGTSPTGELFF.

The rearrangement joins TRBV6-1 to TRBJ1-5, with 12 positions matching TRBD1. The CDR3 is 15 residues long. Germline trimming cut 6 bases from V and 5 bases from J; bases unmatched to any gene: 5. Per the germline V gene, CDR1 is MNHNS and CDR2 is SASEGT. CDR3 nucleotide sequence: TGTGCCAGCAGGAGGGGACAGGGGGCCGATCAGCCCCAGCATTTT. The encoded protein is CASRRGQGADQPQHF.

This clone came up a few times. The CDR3 carries no conserved terminal phenylalanine or tryptophan, so it likely arises from a read error. V and J are TRBV6-1 and TRBJ2-7, with a possible D match to TRBD1 (5 bases). Trimming cost V 5 bases and J 7 bases, with 15 bases left between them. The CDR3 spans 13 residues. Germline lookup yields CDR1 MNHNS and CDR2 SASEGT. CDR3 sequence: CASSNPDSREQYL. The CDR3 DNA follows: TGTGCCAGCAGTAACCCCGACAGTCGTGAGCAGTACCTC.

This clone turned up a few times. The chain combines TRBV19 with TRBJ1-1; D remains unclear. The CDR3 spans 14 residues. Trimming cost V 2 bases and J 1 base, with 8 bases left between them. Germline V gene lookup returns CDR1 LNHDA and CDR2 SQIVND (reference sequence). The CDR3 region is CASSIQAENTEAFF. The CDR3 DNA reads as TGTGCCAGTAGTATACAGGCTGAGAACACTGAAGCTTTCTTT.

This clone occurred a few times. V is TRBV7-9 and J is TRBJ2-7; 9 positions agree with TRBD1. The CDR3 consists of 16 residues. V lost 5 bases and J lost 4; bases outside the gene matches: 12. Germline-derived CDR1 and CDR2 are SEHNR and FQNEAQ (reference sequence). CDR3: CASSPQGTGIVYEQYF. As DNA, the CDR3 is TGTGCCAGCAGCCCCCAGGGGACAGGGATAGTTTACGAGCAGTACTTC.

The rearrangement links TRBV28 to TRBJ1-5, with TRBD1 identical over 7 bases. The V segment lost 7 bases and the J segment 0 bases; nucleotides outside the gene matches: 21. The length of the CDR3 is 20 residues. The V gene's germline CDR1 is MDHEN and CDR2 SYDVKM. The DNA for the CDR3 is TGTGCCAGCAATCAAGGCGACAGGGCCACGTTGGTAGATAGCAATCAGCCCCAGCATTTT. This encodes CASNQGDRATLVDSNQPQHF.

The chain recombines TRBV7-3 with TRBJ2-2; D is possibly TRBD2 (5 bases). The ends were cut back, 5 bases at V and 7 bases at J, with 14 bases in the middle. The CDR3 totals 14 residues. Germline V gives CDR1 SGHTA, CDR2 FQGTGA. CDR3 sequence (DNA): TGTGCCAGCAGCATAGGGCTAGCTAACGGGGAGCTGTTTTTT. Protein product: CASSIGLANGELFF.

This clone was found a few times. The rearrangement joins TRBV7-2 to TRBJ2-5; TRBD2 might be the D (5 bases). Germline lookup yields CDR1 SGHTA and CDR2 FQGNSA. V shed 5 bases and J shed 7 bases, with 11 bases lying between them. The CDR3 totals 12 residues. CDR3 region: CASSPGRGTQYF. The CDR3 DNA sequence: TGTGCCAGCAGCCCTGGGAGAGGGACCCAGTACTTC.

J is TRBJ2-7 and V is TRBV6-1; TRBD1 matches 7 bases. V lost 5 bases, J lost 3 bases, and 7 bases stayed unmatched. This CDR3 has 14 residues. CDR1 and CDR2 from the germline V gene are MNHNS and SASEGT. CDR3: CASSSTRDSYEQYF. The CDR3 DNA is TGTGCCAGCAGTTCCACCCGGGACAGCTACGAGCAGTACTTC.